This is a list of T cell receptor beta chains from one sample in a study of blood T cell repertoires in COVID-19. Libraries were prepared by immunoSEQ multiplex PCR; TCRdb keeps only in-frame clonotypes and omits some of them. The sample shows 25,000 to 40,000 clones, about nine tenths of them seen only once. The sequencing sample was made of peripheral blood. Source of these receptors: a man aged 65 to 79 with active or convalescent COVID-19. The CDR3 runs from the conserved cysteine through the conserved F or W. A D gene is named only where the DNA matches it firmly. The size of a clone is reported for some rows only, either as once, few or many, or as a class for expanded clones.

D	size	V	J	DNA	CDR3
NA	NA	TRBV6-5	TRBJ1-6	TGTGCCAGCAGTTACAATCGGGGTAATTCACCCCTCCACTTT	CASSYNRGNSPLHF
NA	NA	TRBV28	TRBJ1-1	TGTGCCAGCAGGCCTCCTCCATCGGGGAGGGATGAAGCTTTCTTT	CASRPPPSGRDEAFF
NA	NA	TRBV29-1	TRBJ2-1	TGCAGCGTTGGCAGGGGTCCCAATGAGCAGTTCTTC	CSVGRGPNEQFF
NA	NA	TRBV7-3	TRBJ1-6	TGTGCCAGCAGCTTAAGCGGGGGGCATTATTCACCCCTCCACTTT	CASSLSGGHYSPLHF
TRBD2	NA	TRBV5-6	TRBJ2-7	TGTGCCAGCAGCCCCGGTCTCCTCCGGGACTACGCCTACGAGCAGTACTTC	CASSPGLLRDYAYEQYF
NA	NA	TRBV7-9	TRBJ1-1	TGTGCCAGCAGCTCGGGGTGGGGGCGGAAGGGCGCTGAAGCTTTCTTT	CASSSGWGRKGAEAFF
TRBD1	few	TRBV6-2/TRBV6-3	TRBJ2-7	TGTGCCAGCAGTGGACAGGGGAGCTCCTACGAGCAGTACTTC	CASSGQGSSYEQYF
NA	NA	TRBV6-5	TRBJ1-3	TGTGCCAGCAGTTACGGGCAGGTCTCTGGAAACACCATATATTTT	CASSYGQVSGNTIYF
NA	once	TRBV12-5	TRBJ1-2	TGTGCTAGTGGAGGAACAGGGTTCGGCTACACCTTC	CASGGTGFGYTF
NA	NA	TRBV7-6	TRBJ2-7	TGTGCCAGCAGCACCTCATACGCCGGGTGGGACGAGCAGTACTTC	CASSTSYAGWDEQYF
TRBD1	NA	TRBV10-3	TRBJ1-1	TGTGCCATCAAAGGACAGGGAAATGGAGCTTTCTTT	CAIKGQGNGAFF
NA	NA	TRBV25-1	TRBJ1-1	TGTGCCAGCAGTCTAGCGACTATGGGGACTGAAGCTTTCTTT	CASSLATMGTEAFF
NA	few	TRBV5-1	TRBJ2-7	TGCGCCAGCAGCTTGTCGGCAGGGGTATACGAGCAGTACTTC	CASSLSAGVYEQYF
TRBD1	NA	TRBV2	TRBJ1-1	TGTGCCAGCAGGGCGACAGGGGTGGGGGGACCTGAAGCTTTCTTT	CASRATGVGGPEAFF
NA	NA	TRBV5-1	TRBJ1-5	TGCGCCAGCAGGCCAACGGTGGGCAATCAGCCCCAGCATTTT	CASRPTVGNQPQHF